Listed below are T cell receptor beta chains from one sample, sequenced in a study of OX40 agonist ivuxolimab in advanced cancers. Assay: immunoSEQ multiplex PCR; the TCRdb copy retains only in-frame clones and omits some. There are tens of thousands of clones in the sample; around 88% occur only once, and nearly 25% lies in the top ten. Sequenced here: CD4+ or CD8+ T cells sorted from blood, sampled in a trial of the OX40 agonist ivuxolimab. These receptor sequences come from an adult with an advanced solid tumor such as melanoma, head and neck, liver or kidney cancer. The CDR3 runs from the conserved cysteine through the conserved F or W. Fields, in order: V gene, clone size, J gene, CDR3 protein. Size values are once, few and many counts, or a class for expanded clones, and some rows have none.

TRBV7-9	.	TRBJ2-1	CASSPTWGGNNEQFF
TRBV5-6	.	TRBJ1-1	CASSLRDHTEAFF
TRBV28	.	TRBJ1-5	CATLVDRAYQPQHF
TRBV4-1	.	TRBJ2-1	CASSQVAHSMSSYNEQFF
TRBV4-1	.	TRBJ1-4	CASSQAVGEKLFF
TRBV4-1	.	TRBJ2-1	CASSQSLGNTNNEQFF
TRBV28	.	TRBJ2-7	CASSLGLAGVSYEQYF
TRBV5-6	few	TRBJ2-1	CASSLGQGYNEQFF
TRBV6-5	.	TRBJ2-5	CASNTGLAVQETQYF
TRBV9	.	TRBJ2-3	CASSGGSGSTDTQYF
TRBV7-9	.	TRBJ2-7	CASSPPGTYEQYF
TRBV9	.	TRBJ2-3	CASSPTSGRATDTQYF
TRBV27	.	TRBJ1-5	CASSLDSMGNQPQHF
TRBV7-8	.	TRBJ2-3	CASSSREGQTDTQYF
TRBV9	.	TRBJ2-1	CASSVVGDEQFF
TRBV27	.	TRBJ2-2	CASRLAGAGGELFF
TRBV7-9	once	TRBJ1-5	CASSLGAGTNQPQHF
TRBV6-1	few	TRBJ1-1	CASSVEHTEAFF
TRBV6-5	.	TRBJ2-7	CASSYSISYEQYF
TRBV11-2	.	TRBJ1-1	CASTLGGLNTEAFF
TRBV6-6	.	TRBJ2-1	CASSTGDSSYNEQFF
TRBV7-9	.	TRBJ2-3	CASSLVVSTSTDTQYF
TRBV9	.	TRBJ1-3	CASSAWSWFSSGNTIYF
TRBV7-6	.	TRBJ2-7	CASSLDTGGYEQYF
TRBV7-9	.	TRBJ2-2	CASSTHRGPNTGELFF